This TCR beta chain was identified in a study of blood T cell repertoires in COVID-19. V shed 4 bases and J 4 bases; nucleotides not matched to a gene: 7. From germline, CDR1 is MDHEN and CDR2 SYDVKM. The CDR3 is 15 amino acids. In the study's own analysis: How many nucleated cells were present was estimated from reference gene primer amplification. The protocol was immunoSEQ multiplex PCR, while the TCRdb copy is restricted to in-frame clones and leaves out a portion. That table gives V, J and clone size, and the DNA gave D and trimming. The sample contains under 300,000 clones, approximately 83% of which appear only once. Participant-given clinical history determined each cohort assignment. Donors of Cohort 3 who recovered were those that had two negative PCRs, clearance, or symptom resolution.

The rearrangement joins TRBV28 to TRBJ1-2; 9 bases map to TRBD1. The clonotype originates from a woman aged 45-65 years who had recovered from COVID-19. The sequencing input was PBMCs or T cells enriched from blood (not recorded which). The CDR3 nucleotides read TGTGCCAGCAGTTCGACGGGACAGGGCCGCTATGGCTACACCTTC. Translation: CASSSTGQGRYGYTF.